This is a list of T cell receptor beta chains from one sample in a study of PD-1 blockade in classical Hodgkin lymphoma. Libraries were prepared by immunoSEQ multiplex PCR; TCRdb keeps only in-frame clonotypes and omits some of them. The sample lists approximately 20,000 clones; 70% to 85% were seen once. Sequenced material: peripheral blood mononuclear cells (PBMCs), taken before the fourth cycle of nivolumab. The receptors originated from a human donor with classical Hodgkin lymphoma. The CDR3 runs from the conserved cysteine through the conserved F or W. Each record gives: clone size, V gene, J gene, D gene, CDR3 protein, CDR3 DNA. The D gene is left open where the match is weak. A clone size is listed for some rows: how often the clone was seen (once, few, many), or a class if it is expanded.

.,TRBV7-9,TRBJ2-7,.,CASSFSGNSYEQYF,TGTGCCAGCAGCTTTTCTGGGAACTCCTACGAGCAGTACTTC
few,TRBV14,TRBJ2-7,.,CASSPNIVAEQYF,TGTGCCAGCAGCCCAAACATAGTTGCCGAGCAGTACTTC
.,TRBV11-3,TRBJ2-1,.,CASSLDIGGIRSTYEQFF,TGTGCCAGCAGCTTAGATATTGGCGGGATAAGGAGTACGTATGAGCAGTTCTTC
once,TRBV19,TRBJ2-1,.,CASSIRGSYNEQFF,TGTGCCAGTAGTATTCGGGGCTCCTACAATGAGCAGTTCTTC
few,TRBV4-3,TRBJ2-3,.,CASSQEDGKDTQYF,TGCGCCAGCAGCCAAGAAGACGGGAAAGATACGCAGTATTTT
.,TRBV6-5,TRBJ2-1,.,CASSLEAEQFF,TGTGCCAGCAGCCTAGAGGCTGAGCAGTTCTTC
.,TRBV14,TRBJ1-1,TRBD1,CASSRLQGQEAFF,TGTGCCAGCAGCCGCCTACAGGGGCAGGAAGCTTTCTTT
.,TRBV18,TRBJ2-5,.,CASSPLYSQETQYF,TGTGCCAGCTCGCCTCTCTACAGCCAAGAGACCCAGTACTTC
few,TRBV2,TRBJ1-3,.,CASSDPGTGNTIYF,TGTGCCAGCAGTGACCCGGGGACCGGAAACACCATATATTTT
.,TRBV7-2,TRBJ2-1,.,CASSSLFHEQFF,TGTGCCAGCAGCTCACTTTTCCATGAGCAGTTCTTC
.,TRBV6-1,TRBJ1-2,.,CASTPYSNYGYTF,TGTGCCAGCACCCCCTATTCTAACTATGGCTACACCTTC
few,TRBV19,TRBJ2-5,.,CASEDVAETQYF,TGTGCCAGTGAGGACGTTGCGGAGACCCAGTACTTC
.,TRBV14,TRBJ1-1,TRBD1,CASSQGVDRGRWDTEAFF,TGTGCCAGCAGCCAAGGAGTGGACAGGGGAAGGTGGGACACTGAAGCTTTCTTT
.,TRBV29-1,TRBJ2-7,.,CLGPRQGFNSGGTYEQYF,TGCCTAGGGCCAAGACAGGGGTTCAATAGCGGGGGCACCTACGAGCAGTACTTC
.,TRBV13,TRBJ2-6,TRBD1,CASSRQGTLSGANVLTF,TGTGCCAGCAGCAGACAGGGGACTCTCTCTGGGGCCAACGTCCTGACTTTC
.,TRBV4-1,TRBJ1-5,.,CASSQDGLTPQHF,TGCGCCAGCAGCCAAGATGGCCTTACGCCCCAGCATTTT
once,TRBV2,TRBJ1-1,TRBD1,CASSLTGGLAFF,TGTGCCAGCAGTCTTACAGGGGGCTTGGCTTTCTTT
.,TRBV5-5,TRBJ1-4,TRBD1,CASAPGQGDEKLFF,TGTGCCAGCGCTCCGGGACAGGGCGATGAAAAACTGTTTTTT
few,TRBV27,TRBJ2-7,.,CASSLGGTGDYEQYF,TGTGCCAGCAGTTTAGGGGGAACGGGGGACTACGAGCAGTACTTC
.,TRBV7-2,TRBJ1-4,.,CASSSQGSTNEKLFF,TGTGCCAGCAGCTCCCAGGGGTCAACTAATGAAAAACTGTTTTTT
.,TRBV11-3,TRBJ2-1,.,CASSLGPNEQFF,TGTGCCAGCAGCCTTGGGCCCAATGAGCAGTTCTTC
.,TRBV11-3,TRBJ1-1,TRBD1,CASSLAGPRTGTNTEAFF,TGTGCCAGCAGCTTAGCGGGCCCCCGGACAGGGACGAACACTGAAGCTTTCTTT
.,TRBV9,TRBJ1-2,.,CASSVGRAGYTF,TGTGCCAGCAGCGTGGGCAGAGCTGGCTACACCTTC